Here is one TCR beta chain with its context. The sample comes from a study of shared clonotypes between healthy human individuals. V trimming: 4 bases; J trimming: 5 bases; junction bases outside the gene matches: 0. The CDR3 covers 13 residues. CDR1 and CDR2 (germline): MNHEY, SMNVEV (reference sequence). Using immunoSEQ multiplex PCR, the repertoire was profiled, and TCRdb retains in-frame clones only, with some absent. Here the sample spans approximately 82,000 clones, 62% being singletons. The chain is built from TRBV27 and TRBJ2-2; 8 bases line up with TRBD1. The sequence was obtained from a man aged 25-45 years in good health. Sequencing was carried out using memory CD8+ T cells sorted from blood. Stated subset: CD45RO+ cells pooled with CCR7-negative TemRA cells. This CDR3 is CASSYRGTGELFF. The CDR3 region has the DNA TGTGCCAGCAGTTACAGGGGGACCGGGGAGCTGTTTTTT.